The sequence of this T cell receptor (beta chain) was determined in a study of Graves' ophthalmopathy and Graves' hyperthyroidism (dated by TCRdb to 2017 to 2018). Regarding the study in general: Peripheral blood was collected at initial diagnosis, before any treatment. Once sampling was done, hyperthyroidism patients were given methimazole at a starting dose of 30 mg daily, while ophthalmopathy patients were given high-dose intravenous methylprednisolone. In total, 135 blood samples were TCR-sequenced: some 43 ophthalmopathy, under 85 hyperthyroidism and about 17 hyperthyroidism-to-ophthalmopathy patients. The study used TCR beta repertoire signatures to distinguish Graves' ophthalmopathy from Graves' hyperthyroidism and to predict progression to ophthalmopathy. The approximately 100 discovery patients were randomly split 7:3 into training and test sets. A discovery set of 95 to 100 patients (43 ophthalmopathy, 57 stable hyperthyroidism) was enrolled to explore V-J signatures distinguishing ophthalmopathy from hyperthyroidism. An independent validation cohort comprised 18 hyperthyroidism patients and 15 to 17 patients who later progressed from hyperthyroidism to ophthalmopathy. In about six hyperthyroidism patients, T-cell repertoires of thyroid tissue and blood were compared.

TCR beta CDR3 regions were amplified from RNA transcripts for repertoire sequencing. HTBI primers and the Qiagen OneStep RT-PCR kit were used in a first-round RT-PCR, which was followed by a second-round multiplex PCR, size selection and purification. Libraries were sequenced on an Illumina HiSeq2000 using paired-end 100 bp reads. The original pipeline was this. Reads were processed with SOAPnuke, discarding reads with adapters, uncalled bases, mean Phred below 15, or no exact constant-primer or identifier match. COPE v1.2.5 was used to merge high-quality paired reads. Each unique nucleotide sequence was treated as a clonotype, and MiTCR v1.1 was used to align the clonotypes to the IMGT TRB V, D and J references. Only V-J combinations with frequency above 0.0001 were analysed, covering over 99% of repertoires. A TCR clonal expansion and chaos score per V-J combination was defined as the ratio of F50 clonal expansion to chaos observed in the TCRdist matrix. Welch's t-statistics and random forest were used to reduce features to more than ten V-J combinations, which were fed into a naive Bayes classifier. The Morisita-Horn index was used to measure how similar the thyroid and blood repertoires were. TCRdb reprocessing: public reads trimmed at Q25 with fastp, clones called with MiXCR, in-frame beta chains kept. Each entry is one CDR3 protein sequence, shown with its most common DNA and genes. It is TCRdb's table, rather than the study itself, that gives the V and J calls and clone size. The sample profile shows approximately 210,000 distinct CDR3 sequences; 20% to 25% of them were found once. Roughly 39% of the sample goes to the ten largest clones.

Points the paper makes about the study in general: Sample size was not predetermined statistically, and investigators were not blinded to group allocation. Most of the expanded thyroid clonotypes with a frequency above 0.001 were also detected in blood, and it was suggested that the thyroid immune response may be reflected by blood repertoires. In validation, the model predicted ophthalmopathy progression with roughly 68% sensitivity and 72.22% specificity; some 13 predicted patients were CT-confirmed with GO in a median of about 6.1 months. In cross-validation, the 13-signature model distinguished ophthalmopathy from stable hyperthyroidism with approximately 88% sensitivity and approximately 81% specificity, and in the test set the corresponding values were roughly 80% and 76%.

Patients with ophthalmopathy had moderately to severely active disease, with a Clinical Activity Score of 3 or more, a NOSPECS grade of 4 or more, and a disease duration of less than 3 months. Patients with other autoimmune diseases, uncontrolled infections, pregnancy or lactation were excluded from the study. Diagnosis was based on clinical symptoms, serum thyroxine, TRAb, thyroid ultrasound and orbital computed tomography. PBMCs were isolated from roughly 10 ml of fresh peripheral blood by Ficoll-Paque density gradient centrifugation. Total RNA was extracted using Trizol reagent, and RNA quality was checked on an Agilent 2100 Bioanalyzer. This clonotype was picked up many times. Its antigen is currently not known. No much larger clone exists at a distance of one base, and base qualities are not known. The CDR3 starts with the cysteine, ends with the phenylalanine, and has 13 residues. The only DNA kept is the CDR3, 39 bases in frame from the first base. Cut back by 6 bases and 2 bases, the V and J ends lie 10 bases apart. Based on the germline V gene, the CDR1 and CDR2 sequences are MDHEN and SYDVKM.

Material for sequencing was peripheral blood. The receptor was isolated from a woman aged 45-59 years with Graves' ophthalmopathy. Donor details come from another sample of the same person, matched by shared clones. The V and J segments used are TRBV28 and TRBJ1-2, with no confident D gene call. The CDR3: CASRLPGNYGYTF. In nucleotides, the sequence is TGTGCCAGCAGGCTGCCGGGGAACTATGGCTACACCTTC.